Sequencing of this TCR beta chain was carried out in a study of Ad26.COV2.S vaccination and SARS-CoV-2 variants (dated by TCRdb to the early 2020s). Background for the entire study: Vaccine-arm donors were drawn from COV1001, a multicentre, randomized, double-blind, placebo-controlled phase I-IIa trial of Ad26.COV2.S in healthy adults. Investigators remained blinded to trial group allocation during experiments and outcome assessment. Dosing of Ad26.COV2.S was intramuscular, at either 5x10^10 or 1x10^11 viral particles, delivered as one shot or as two shots spaced 56 days apart. Trial participants were randomized into five groups of five, in which low-dose or high-dose Ad26.COV2.S was given once or twice, or placebo was given on both occasions. TCRbeta repertoire sequencing served as the tool for gauging how specific and how broad the SARS-CoV-2-reactive T cell receptors were following Ad26.COV2.S vaccination. A total of 32 samples were included in the TCR-sequenced set, comprising roughly 20 Ad26.COV2.S vaccine recipients, 5 placebo recipients and 8 SARS-CoV-2 convalescent individuals. Overall study results and their limits: After vaccination, substantial breadth of spike-specific CD8+ and CD4+ T cell responses was reported. The study lacked the statistical power to compare responses across vaccine doses or regimens. The authors noted that the TCR breadth and depth analyses may have underestimated total T cell responses. Higher spike-specific TCR breadth was observed in Ad26.COV2.S recipients than in placebo recipients (P = 0.0014). Vaccine and placebo recipients had comparable non-spike TCR breadth, which fits with the vaccine containing only spike.

The immunoSEQ Assay was used to sequence TCRbeta CDR3 regions. After extraction, genomic DNA underwent amplification by bias-controlled multiplex PCR, followed by high-throughput sequencing. On the authors' methods: Collapsing and filtering of sequences were performed to quantify the absolute abundance of each unique TCRbeta CDR3 region. T cell fraction was estimated by normalizing TCRbeta template counts to usable DNA, which was measured by amplifying reference genes present in all nucleated cells. Repertoire TCRs were annotated as SARS-CoV-2-specific when V gene, CDR3 amino acid sequence and J gene were exactly matched to a known reactive TCR set. The reference SARS-CoV-2 TCR set was obtained from MIRA and was filtered for enrichment in COVID-19-positive ImmuneCODE repertoires, whereby public or cross-reactive TCRs were removed. Based on the MIRA antigens, annotated TCRs were further analysed at the level of specific ORF or position within ORF. Breadth was defined as annotated unique rearrangements over total unique productive rearrangements; depth was the summed frequency of those rearrangements. Two-sided Wilcoxon rank-sum tests were used to compare TCR breadth between groups. TCRdb's version of the immuneACCESS table is confined to in-frame rearrangements and falls short of the full clone set. An unresolved V gene accounts for under half of the shortfall where checked; the remainder is of unknown origin. V, J and clone size derive from that table, while D and trimming were established from the DNA sequence. The sample table lists 380,000 or so clones, 86% of them with a count of one. About 11% of the sample goes to the ten largest clones.

The treatment or condition label, read with the paper, signifies: around 19 received Ad26.COV2.S at low or high dose, single or two shots; about 5 received placebo; per-sample allocation not given. Repertoires of vaccine and placebo recipients were sequenced from samples taken on day 63 after the first injection. Between 29 July and 7 August 2020, Cohort 1b enrolled approximately 26 adults aged 18-55 years at one site in Boston, USA. Ad26.COV2.S was a replication-incompetent adenovirus type 26 vector that expressed a prefusion-stabilized SARS-CoV-2 spike protein derived from the original Wuhan strain. Details on this clone: Its antigen target is currently unknown. Per-base qualities were not stored, and no clone one base away is much larger.

For CDR1 and CDR2, the germline V gene (reference sequence) lists MNHEY and SMNVEV. From the cysteine up to the phenylalanine, the CDR3 has a length of 13 residues. Only the CDR3 DNA is retained, 39 bases long and in frame from the first base. Ends trimmed: V by 3 bases, J by 7 bases; bases unmatched to a gene: 3. The V and J segments used are TRBV27 and TRBJ2-7, and TRBD1 aligns with 10 junction nucleotides. The clonotype was recovered from a person between 18 and 65 years old who received the Ad26.COV2.S COVID-19 vaccine or a placebo. This material consisted of peripheral blood, taken in a trial of Ad26.COV2.S vaccine versus placebo. The DNA sequence is given as TGTGCCAGCAGTTTTATGGGACAGGGGGAGCAGTACTTC. It specifies CASSFMGQGEQYF.